This TCR beta chain originates from a study of T cells in Graves' hyperthyroidism and ophthalmopathy (dated by TCRdb to 2018 to 2020). About the investigation overall: Peripheral blood samples were taken at the time of initial diagnosis, prior to any treatment. Prospective prediction of ophthalmopathy was tested in an independent validation cohort of 18 to 20 hyperthyroidism patients and 17 patients who later progressed to ophthalmopathy. The paper reports TCR Vbeta CDR3 sequencing of some 140 peripheral blood samples: around 45 ophthalmopathy, fewer than 80 hyperthyroidism and approximately 17 progressor patients. In addition, the study compared T-cell repertoires in thyroid tissue and in blood from about six Graves' hyperthyroidism patients. Following sampling, methimazole starting at 30 mg daily was given to hyperthyroidism patients, and high-dose intravenous methylprednisolone was given to ophthalmopathy patients. The 100 or so discovery patients were randomly split 7:3 into training and test sets. A discovery cohort of about a hundred patients, roughly 43 with Graves' ophthalmopathy and roughly 59 with stable Graves' hyperthyroidism, was used to find distinguishing TCR V-J signatures.

Stable Graves' hyperthyroidism was defined as the absence of progression to ophthalmopathy over 18 months of follow-up. Hyperthyroidism patients were newly diagnosed, had a disease duration of under 2 months, and were aged 18 to 65 years. Patients with uncontrolled infections, other autoimmune diseases, pregnancy or lactation were excluded. Clinical symptoms, serum thyroxine and TRAb, thyroid ultrasound, and orbital computed tomography formed the basis for the diagnoses. PBMCs were separated from around 9.1 ml of fresh peripheral blood using Ficoll-Paque density gradient centrifugation. Total RNA was extracted with Trizol reagent, and quality was checked on an Agilent 2100 Bioanalyzer. TCR beta CDR3 regions were amplified from RNA transcripts. A first-round RT-PCR of the TCR CDR3 used the HTBI primer set with the Qiagen OneStep RT-PCR kit. A second multiplex PCR round built the libraries, followed by size selection and purification. The libraries were sequenced on an Illumina HiSeq2000 using paired-end 100 bp reads. The authors' pipeline ran thus. SOAPnuke was used to process the raw data, throwing out any read that contained adapters or uncalled bases, had a mean Phred below 15, or lacked an exact constant-primer or identifier match. High-quality paired reads were merged using COPE v1.2.5, and each unique nucleotide sequence was defined as a clonotype. Clonotypes were aligned to IMGT TRBV, TRBD and TRBJ reference segments using MiTCR v1.1. The analysis was restricted to V-J combinations with a frequency above 0.0001, which together covered 99% to 99.2% of the repertoires. The TCS score was defined as F50 (clonal expansion) divided by E x V (chaos), with BLOSUM62-based TCRdist calculated between CDR3 peptides within each V-J. Welch's t-statistics and random forest reduced just over 500 V-J features to 10 to 15, which were used in a naive Bayes classifier (R e1071). In-frame beta chains were kept once TCRdb had trimmed the public reads at Q25 with fastp and called clones with MiXCR. Rows are unified per CDR3 protein, each entry keeping the most common DNA and genes. These V and J calls originate from TCRdb's pipeline instead of the authors' own analysis. Counted in this sample were fewer than 350,000 distinct CDR3 sequences; around 20% of them appeared once. The ten biggest clones cover over 40% of the sample.

This clonotype was seen repeatedly, ten times or more. The antigen this receptor binds is unknown. Base qualities are not provided; no much larger clone lies one nucleotide away. The germline V gene (reference sequence) sets CDR1 to SEHNR and CDR2 to FQNEAQ. There are 14 amino acids in the CDR3, from cysteine to phenylalanine inclusive. The only DNA kept is the CDR3, 42 bases in frame from the first base. Trimming takes 4 bases from V and 3 bases from J, and the germline ends sit 13 bases apart. Broader findings and caveats from the paper: Most expanded thyroid clonotypes (frequency above 0.001) were also found in blood, which suggests that blood repertoires may mirror thyroid immune responses. In validation, progression to ophthalmopathy was predicted by the model with about 70% sensitivity and roughly 76% specificity, a median of about 6.8 months before onset. In cross-validation, a model built on a 13 V-J signature told ophthalmopathy apart from stable hyperthyroidism with 87.88% sensitivity and roughly 81% specificity, and in testing the same model reached 80%/75%. Sample size was not statistically predetermined, and investigators were not blinded to group allocation.

Sequencing was performed on blood. The receptor chain draws on TRBV7-9 and TRBJ2-7; the D region possibly corresponds to TRBD1 (6 bases align). The receptor was isolated from a woman in her 50s with Graves' hyperthyroidism. The CDR3 is CASSSEGTSYEQYF. DNA sequence: TGTGCCAGCAGCTCAGAGGGGACAAGCTACGAGCAGTACTTC.